This paragraph reports one T cell receptor (beta chain). Its antigen is undetermined. The V gene end was trimmed by 6 bases and the J gene end by 2 bases; junction bases not matched to a gene: 3. The CDR3 contains 14 residues. Looked up from germline, CDR1 is MNHEY and CDR2 is SVGAGI. The data originate from a study of T cell responses to AZD1222 COVID-19 vaccine. Study findings and constraints: Unmutated variant regions reportedly attract nearly half of all spike-specific TCRs.

The repertoire was sequenced with immunoSEQ multiplex PCR; TCRdb's copy has only in-frame clones and lacks some. Of 160,000 or so clones listed, approximately 90% are singletons. V gene TRBV6-5 combines with J gene TRBJ2-7; 11 bases line up with TRBD1. The clonotype was recovered from an adult in good health. Sequenced here: peripheral blood, sampled on day 0 of AZD1222 vaccination. The DNA for the CDR3 is TGTGCCAGCAGATCGGACAGGGGGCCCTACGAGCAGTACTTC. It is translated as CASRSDRGPYEQYF.